This T cell receptor beta chain is from a study of blood T cell repertoires in COVID-19. Whole-study context: Researchers got acute and convalescent COVID-19 samples from the United States, Italy and Spain.

Participants came from some 23 US areas, aged about 18 to 100 years. TCRdb keeps only in-frame clones here, not all; method: immunoSEQ multiplex PCR. The table has under 200,000 clones, 82% seen once. The CDR3 is 15 amino acids. V was clipped by 5 bases and J by 3 bases; unmatched bases: 4. The germline gives CDR1 MNHEY, CDR2 SMNVEV (reference sequence). V gene TRBV27 combines with J gene TRBJ2-2; 9 bases align to TRBD1. The TCR comes from a woman aged 55-70 years with acute COVID-19. Sample: PBMCs or T cells enriched from blood (not recorded which). The CDR3, as DNA: TGTGCCAGCAGTAGGACAGGGGTGGACACCGGGGAGCTGTTTTTT. Translated: CASSRTGVDTGELFF.